The clone carrying this T cell receptor (beta chain) was seen repeatedly, ten times or more. This entry comes from a study of early T cells in non-severe SARS-CoV-2 infection. Overall study: Bulk RNA from unsorted whole blood was sequenced; chains were unpaired.

V shed 7 bases, J shed 4 bases, and the junction held 9 bases outside the gene matches. Germline CDR1 SQVTM, CDR2 ANQGSEA. This CDR3 has 14 residues. MiXCR, run by TCRdb on the 5' RACE reads, gives a single entry per CDR3 protein. The sample lists some 96,000 distinct CDR3 sequences; over 10% were seen once. This clonotype originated in an adult who was a healthcare worker with PCR-confirmed SARS-CoV-2 infection or an uninfected control (not recorded which). The V gene is TRBV29-1, the J gene TRBJ2-5; 10 nucleotides agree with TRBD1. Sequencing was carried out using whole blood. CDR3 sequence reads: CSAGPGTGVETQYF. In DNA, the CDR3 is TGCAGCGCCGGCCCCGGGACAGGGGTAGAGACCCAGTACTTC.